The clone carrying this T cell receptor beta chain came up many times. Its target is unknown. The data are from a study of T-cell reconstitution after alpha-beta-depleted transplantation in children. Regarding the study as a whole: Several hundred expanded graft clones reportedly were the source of alpha-beta T cells about two months after transplant.

Library preparation (for TCRbeta) was performed with unique molecular identifiers. TCRdb called the PCR reads again in MiXCR, with one record for every CDR3 protein. The data contain around 370,000 distinct CDR3 sequences, 15% to 20% of them seen just once; the ten biggest clones take up around 43%. Germline V gene data show CDR1 as LNHNV and CDR2 as YYDKDF (reference sequence). This CDR3 region has 15 residues. V was clipped by 0 bases and J by 3 bases, with 8 bases between them. The rearrangement links TRBV15 to TRBJ2-2; no firm D call. The sequence derives from a male patient aged 2 to 9 who had a stem cell transplant for acute lymphoblastic leukemia, so the T cells may come from the graft donor. Sequencing used PBMCs, mostly from graft donor cells, obtained 360 days after TCRalphabeta/CD19-depleted stem cell transplant. CDR3 protein: CATSRDLPHTGELFF. CDR3 nucleotide sequence: TGTGCCACCAGCAGAGATCTGCCACACACCGGGGAGCTGTTTTTT. Based on the CDR3 plus reference TRBV15 and TRBJ2-2, the full variable domain is DAMVIQNPRYQVTQFGKPVTLSCSQTLNHNVMYWYQQKSSQAPKLLFHYYDKDFNNEADTPDNFQSRRPNTSFCFLDIRSPGLGDTAMYLCATSRDLPHTGELFFGEGSRLTVL.